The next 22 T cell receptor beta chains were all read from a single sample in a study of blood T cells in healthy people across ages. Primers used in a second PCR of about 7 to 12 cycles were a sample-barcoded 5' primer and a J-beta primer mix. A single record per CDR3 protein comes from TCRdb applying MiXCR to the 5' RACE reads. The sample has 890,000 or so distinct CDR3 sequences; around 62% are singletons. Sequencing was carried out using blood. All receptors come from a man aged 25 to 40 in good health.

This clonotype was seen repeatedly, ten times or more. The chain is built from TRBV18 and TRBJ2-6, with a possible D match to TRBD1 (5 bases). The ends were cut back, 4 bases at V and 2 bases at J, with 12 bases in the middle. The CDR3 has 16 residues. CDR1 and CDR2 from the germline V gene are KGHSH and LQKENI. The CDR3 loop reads CASSLSPGTGANVLTF. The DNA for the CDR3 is TGTGCCAGCTCACTCTCACCAGGGACTGGGGCCAACGTCCTGACTTTC.

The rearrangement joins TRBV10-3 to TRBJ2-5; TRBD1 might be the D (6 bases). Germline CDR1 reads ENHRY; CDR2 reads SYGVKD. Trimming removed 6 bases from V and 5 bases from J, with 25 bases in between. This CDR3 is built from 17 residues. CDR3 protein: CAISQQGPGQPSETQYF. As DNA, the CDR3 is TGTGCCATCAGCCAACAAGGCCCAGGACAGCCTTCCGAGACCCAGTACTTC.

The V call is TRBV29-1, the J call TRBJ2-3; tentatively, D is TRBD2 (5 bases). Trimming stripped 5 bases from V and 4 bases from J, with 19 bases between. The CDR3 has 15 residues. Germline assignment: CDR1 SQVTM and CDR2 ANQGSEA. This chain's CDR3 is CSVSKPRDWSDTQYF. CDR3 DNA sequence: TGCAGCGTTTCAAAACCCCGGGATTGGTCAGATACGCAGTATTTT.

The CDR3 reads CASARGDRGYEQYF. The CDR3 DNA reads as TGTGCCAGCGCCAGGGGGGACAGGGGCTACGAGCAGTACTTC. The chain couples TRBV12-3 or TRBV12-4 to TRBJ2-7, with 10 positions matching TRBD1. The V gene end was trimmed by 8 bases and the J gene end by 3 bases; junction bases not matched to a gene: 7. This CDR3 has 14 amino acids.

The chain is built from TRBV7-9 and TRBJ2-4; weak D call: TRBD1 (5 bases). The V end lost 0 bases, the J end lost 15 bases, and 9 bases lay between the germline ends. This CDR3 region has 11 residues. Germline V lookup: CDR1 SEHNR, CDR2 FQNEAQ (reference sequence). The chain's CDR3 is CASSLAGQGYF. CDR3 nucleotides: TGTGCCAGCAGCTTAGCTGGTCAGGGGTACTTC.

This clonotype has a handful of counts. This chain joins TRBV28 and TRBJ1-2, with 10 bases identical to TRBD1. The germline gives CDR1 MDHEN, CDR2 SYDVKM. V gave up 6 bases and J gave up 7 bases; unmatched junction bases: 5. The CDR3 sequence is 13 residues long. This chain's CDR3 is CASSSGQGSGYTF. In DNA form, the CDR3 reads TGTGCCAGCAGCTCGGGACAGGGGTCTGGCTACACCTTC.

As DNA, the CDR3 is TGCAGTGCCCCCAGGGGTAGCGGGGCGGCCTACGAGCAGTACTTC. Its protein product is CSAPRGSGAAYEQYF. This sequence joins TRBV20-1 and TRBJ2-7; 8 nucleotides agree with TRBD2. The CDR3 spans 15 residues. Germline CDR1 and CDR2: DFQATT and SNEGSKA (reference sequence). J was trimmed by 2 bases and V by 6 bases; bases with no gene match: 12.

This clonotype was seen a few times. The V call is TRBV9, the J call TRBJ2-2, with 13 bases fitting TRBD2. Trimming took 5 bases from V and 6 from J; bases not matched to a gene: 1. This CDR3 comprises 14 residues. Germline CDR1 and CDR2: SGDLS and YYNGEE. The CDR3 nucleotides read TGTGCCAGCAGTGGACTAGCGGGGGCCGGGGAGCTGTTTTTT. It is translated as CASSGLAGAGELFF.

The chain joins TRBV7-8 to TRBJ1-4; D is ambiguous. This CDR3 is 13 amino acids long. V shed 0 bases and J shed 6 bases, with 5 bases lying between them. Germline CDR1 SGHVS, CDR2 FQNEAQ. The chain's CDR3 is CASSLAGYEKLFF. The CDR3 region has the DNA TGTGCCAGCAGCTTAGCGGGATATGAAAAACTGTTTTTT.

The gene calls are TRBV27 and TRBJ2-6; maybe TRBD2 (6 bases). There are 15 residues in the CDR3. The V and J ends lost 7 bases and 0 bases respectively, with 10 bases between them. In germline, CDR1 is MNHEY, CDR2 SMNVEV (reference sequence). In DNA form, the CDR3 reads TGTGCCAGCACCTACGGGAGCTCTGGGGCCAACGTCCTGACTTTC. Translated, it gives CASTYGSSGANVLTF.

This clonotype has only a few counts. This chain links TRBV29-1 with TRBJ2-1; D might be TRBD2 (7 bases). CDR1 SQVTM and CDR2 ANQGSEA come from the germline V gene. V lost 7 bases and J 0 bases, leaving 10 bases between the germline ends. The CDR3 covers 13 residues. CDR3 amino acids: CSEGGSSYNEQFF. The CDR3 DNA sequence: TGCAGCGAGGGGGGGTCCTCCTACAATGAGCAGTTCTTC.

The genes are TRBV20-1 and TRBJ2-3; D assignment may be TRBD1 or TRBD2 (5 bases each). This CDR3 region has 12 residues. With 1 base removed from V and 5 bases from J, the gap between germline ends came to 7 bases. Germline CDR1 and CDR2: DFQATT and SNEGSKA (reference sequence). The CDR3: CSARAGRDTQYF. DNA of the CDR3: TGCAGTGCTAGAGCGGGGCGAGATACGCAGTATTTT.

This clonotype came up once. The CDR3 sequence: CASSLTKNYGYTF. CDR3 DNA sequence: TGTGCCAGCAGTTTAACCAAGAATTATGGCTACACCTTC. The V call is TRBV12-3 or TRBV12-4, the J call TRBJ1-2; D gene unclear. V was trimmed by 2 bases and J by 5 bases, leaving 9 bases between them. The CDR3 covers 13 residues.

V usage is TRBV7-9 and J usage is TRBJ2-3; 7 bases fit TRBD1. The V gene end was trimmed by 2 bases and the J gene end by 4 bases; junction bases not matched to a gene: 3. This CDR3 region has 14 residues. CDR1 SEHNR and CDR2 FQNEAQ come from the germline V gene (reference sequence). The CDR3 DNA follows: TGTGCCAGCAGCTTATATACAGGGGCAGATACGCAGTATTTT. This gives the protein CASSLYTGADTQYF. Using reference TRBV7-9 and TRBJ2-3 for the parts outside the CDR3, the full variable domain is DTGVSQNPRHKITKRGQNVTFRCDPISEHNRLYWYRQTLGQGPEFLTYFQNEAQLEKSRLLSDRFSAERPKGSFSTLEIQRTEQGDSAMYLCASSLYTGADTQYFGPGTRLTVL.

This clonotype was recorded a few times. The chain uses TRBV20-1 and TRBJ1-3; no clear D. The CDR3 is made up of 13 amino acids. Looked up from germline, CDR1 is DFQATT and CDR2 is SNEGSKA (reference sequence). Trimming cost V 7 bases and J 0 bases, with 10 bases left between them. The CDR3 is CSVAANSGNTIYF. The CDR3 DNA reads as TGCAGTGTCGCAGCAAACTCTGGAAACACCATATATTTT.

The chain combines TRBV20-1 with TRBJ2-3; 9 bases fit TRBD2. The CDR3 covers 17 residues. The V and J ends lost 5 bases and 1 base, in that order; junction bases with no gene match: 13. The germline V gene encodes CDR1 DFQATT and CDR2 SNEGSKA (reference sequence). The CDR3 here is CSADAPSGVPGTDTQYF. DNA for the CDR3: TGCAGTGCTGATGCCCCTAGCGGGGTGCCCGGCACAGATACGCAGTATTTT.

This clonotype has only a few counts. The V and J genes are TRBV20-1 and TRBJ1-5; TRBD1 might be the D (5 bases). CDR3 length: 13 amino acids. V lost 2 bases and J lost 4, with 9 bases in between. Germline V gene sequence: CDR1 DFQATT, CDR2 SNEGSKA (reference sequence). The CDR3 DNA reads TGCAGTGCTAGACCCAGGGTTAATCAGCCCCAGCATTTT. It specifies CSARPRVNQPQHF.

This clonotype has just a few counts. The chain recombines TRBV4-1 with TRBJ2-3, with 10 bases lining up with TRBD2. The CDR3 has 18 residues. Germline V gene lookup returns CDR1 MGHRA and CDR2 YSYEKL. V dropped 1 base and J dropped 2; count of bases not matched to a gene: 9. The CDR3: CASSQVAGGPENTDTQYF. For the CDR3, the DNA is TGCGCCAGCAGCCAAGTAGCGGGGGGCCCCGAAAACACAGATACGCAGTATTTT.

This CDR3 reads CASSSIWTRLAFF. The CDR3 DNA reads as TGTGCCAGCAGCTCAATTTGGACAAGGTTGGCTTTCTTT. The chain uses TRBV25-1 and TRBJ1-1; a possible D gene is TRBD1 (5 bases). V was pared by 6 bases and J by 11 bases, with 19 bases between. The CDR3 length is 13 residues. The germline CDR1 and CDR2 sequences are MGHDK and SYGVNS.

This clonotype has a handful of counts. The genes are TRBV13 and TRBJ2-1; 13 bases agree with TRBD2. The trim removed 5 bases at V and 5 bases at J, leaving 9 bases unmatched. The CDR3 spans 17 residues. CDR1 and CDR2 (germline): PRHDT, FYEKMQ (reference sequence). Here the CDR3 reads CASSTDGLAGVHNEQFF. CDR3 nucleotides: TGTGCCAGCAGCACGGACGGACTAGCGGGGGTTCACAATGAGCAGTTCTTC.

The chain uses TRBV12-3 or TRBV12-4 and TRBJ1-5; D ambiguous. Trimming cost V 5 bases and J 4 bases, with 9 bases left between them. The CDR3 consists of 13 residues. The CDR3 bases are TGTGCCAGCAGTCAGCATAGTAATCAGCCCCAGCATTTT. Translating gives CASSQHSNQPQHF.

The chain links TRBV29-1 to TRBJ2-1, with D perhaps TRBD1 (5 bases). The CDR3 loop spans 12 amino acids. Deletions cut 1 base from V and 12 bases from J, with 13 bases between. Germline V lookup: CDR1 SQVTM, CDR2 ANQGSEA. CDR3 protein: CSVEAPARGQFF. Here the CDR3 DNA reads TGCAGCGTTGAAGCCCCGGCTAGGGGGCAGTTCTTC.